The sequence of this T cell receptor (beta chain) was determined in a study of blood T cell repertoires in COVID-19. Overall study context: COVID-19 samples collected from the United States, Italy and Spain covered acute and convalescent phases. PBMCs, B-cell-depleted T cells, or T cells were the source of the cDNA or gDNA that made up the material.

This clone was found a few times. In the original workflow: Counts of nucleated cells, estimated from reference gene primer amplification, were obtained. Clones were sequenced by immunoSEQ multiplex PCR, and TCRdb holds only the in-frame ones, with some missing. The V and J calls and clone size come from that table; D and trimming were worked out from the DNA. The sample lists around 180,000 clones, roughly 70% occurring once. This CDR3 region has 15 residues. Trimming cost V 6 bases and J 2 bases, with 14 bases left between them. The germline CDR1 and CDR2 sequences are SGHTA and FQGTGA. This TCR came from a woman of 80 years or more with acute or convalescent COVID-19. The genes are TRBV7-3 and TRBJ2-1; no clear D gene. Sequencing input: peripheral blood. CDR3 sequence: CASSLESGAYNEQFF. In DNA form, the CDR3 reads TGTGCCAGCAGTCTAGAATCCGGCGCCTACAATGAGCAGTTCTTC.